This T cell receptor beta chain was identified in a study of early T cells in non-severe SARS-CoV-2 infection. Findings of the study overall: The study's VDJdb matching favored anti-spike CD8 responses and missed private and CD4 specificities.

Trimming removed 3 bases from V and 3 bases from J; junction bases left unmatched: 6. Germline values: CDR1 SGDLS, CDR2 YYNGEE. CDR3 size: 15 residues. This clonotype was detected ten times or more. Its antigen is not known. One entry per CDR3 protein results from TCRdb running MiXCR on the 5' RACE reads. The sample has 85,000 to 100,000 distinct CDR3 sequences; approximately 9.9% are singletons. V usage is TRBV9 and J usage is TRBJ2-7; TRBD1 matches at 10 bases. The origin of this receptor is an adult who was a healthcare worker with PCR-confirmed SARS-CoV-2 infection or an uninfected control (not recorded which). Sequenced: whole blood. CDR3 in amino acids: CASSARQGAGYEQYF. The CDR3 DNA reads as TGTGCCAGCAGCGCTCGACAGGGGGCCGGCTACGAGCAGTACTTC. The full variable domain, in which reference TRBV9 and TRBJ2-7 provide the parts outside the CDR3, is DSGVTQTPKHLITATGQRVTLRCSPRSGDLSVYWYQQSLDQGLQFLIQYYNGEERAKGNILERFSAQQFPDLHSELNLSSLELGDSALYFCASSARQGAGYEQYFGPGTRLTVT.